This entry lists 17 T cell receptor beta chains sequenced from one sample in a study of T cells in Graves' hyperthyroidism and ophthalmopathy (dated by TCRdb to 2018 to 2020). The library was made by multiplex PCR. These reads were obtained on an Illumina HiSeq 2000. Amplification of TCR beta CDR3 regions was carried out from RNA transcripts. For the first round of RT-PCR on the TCR CDR3, the HTBI primer set was used together with the Qiagen OneStep RT-PCR kit. In-frame beta chains were kept once TCRdb had trimmed the public reads at Q25 with fastp and called clones with MiXCR. Identical CDR3 protein sequences are pooled into one entry, listed with their most common genes and DNA. A total of more than 550,000 distinct CDR3 sequences appear in this sample, roughly 17% of them only once. The top ten clonotypes cover around 15% of the sample. The specimen sequenced was blood. The source of these receptors is a man aged 45 to 65 with Graves' hyperthyroidism.

This chain joins TRBV12-3 or TRBV12-4 and TRBJ2-5; TRBD2 aligns across 14 bases. The junction had 11 bases not matched to a gene; V was cut back by 6 bases and J by 5 bases. The CDR3 has 17 residues. CDR3 nucleotides: TGTGCCAGCAGCTCTTTCGGACTAGCGGGAGGCCGGGAGACCCAGTACTTC. It specifies CASSSFGLAGGRETQYF.

This clonotype has at least ten counts. The rearrangement joins TRBV20-1 to TRBJ2-7; 12 positions match TRBD2. The CDR3 covers 16 residues. V shed 0 bases and J 5 bases; nucleotides not matched to a gene: 8. CDR1 DFQATT and CDR2 SNEGSKA come from the germline V gene (reference sequence). CDR3 sequence (DNA): TGCAGTGCTAGAGATTGGGCTAGCGGGAGGGCCAACGAGCAGTACTTC. It yields the protein CSARDWASGRANEQYF.

This clonotype was seen repeatedly, ten times or more. The gene calls are TRBV12-3 or TRBV12-4 and TRBJ2-1, with TRBD1 matching 12 bases. The V and J ends lost 3 bases and 10 bases, in that order; junction bases with no gene match: 7. The CDR3 has 15 amino acids. This chain's CDR3 is CASSFWGQGAGEQFF. DNA of the CDR3: TGTGCCAGCAGTTTTTGGGGACAGGGGGCCGGCGAGCAGTTCTTC.

This clonotype was observed at least ten times. This chain joins TRBV7-6 and TRBJ2-1; 8 bases are a match to TRBD1. V lost 5 bases and J lost 5; bases outside the gene matches: 8. Germline CDR1 is SGHVS and CDR2 is FNYEAQ. The CDR3 has 15 amino acids. This CDR3 is CASSNGQGVNNEQFF. DNA of the CDR3: TGTGCCAGCAGCAACGGACAGGGAGTCAACAATGAGCAGTTCTTC.

V usage is TRBV3-1 and J usage is TRBJ2-1, with 9 bases matching TRBD1. J lost 6 bases, V lost 6 bases, and 18 bases had no gene match. Per germline, CDR1 LGHDT and CDR2 YNNKEL (reference sequence). The CDR3 runs to 18 residues. In nucleotides, the CDR3 is TGTGCCAGCAGAGAGGACAGGGGTCTCAGAGACGGGAGCAATGAGCAGTTCTTC. As protein: CASREDRGLRDGSNEQFF.

The sample holds many counts of this clonotype. The chain recombines TRBV18 with TRBJ1-2; 10 bases match TRBD1. This CDR3 region has 15 residues. CDR1 is KGHSH and CDR2 is LQKENI in the germline V gene. Germline trimming cut 4 bases from V and 2 bases from J; bases unmatched to any gene: 4. For the CDR3, the DNA is TGTGCCAGCTCACTACTGGGACAGGGGAACTATGGCTACACCTTC. Residues: CASSLLGQGNYGYTF. The complete variable domain, with remaining parts taken from reference TRBV18 and TRBJ1-2, reads NAGVMQNPRHLVRRRGQEARLRCSPMKGHSHVYWYRQLPEEGLKFMVYLQKENIIDESGMPKERFSAEFPKEGPSILRIQQVVRGDSAAYFCASSLLGQGNYGYTFGSGTRLTVV.

This clonotype occurred a few times. The rearrangement links TRBV7-3 to TRBJ2-1; 13 bases map to TRBD2. The CDR3 is 18 residues long. The J segment lost 7 bases and the V segment lost 0 bases, leaving 9 bases of the junction unmatched. Germline CDR1 and CDR2: SGHTA and FQGTGA. DNA for the CDR3: TGTGCCAGCAGCTTAACCCGAAGACTAGCGGGAGGATCAAATGAGCAGTTCTTC. It yields the protein CASSLTRRLAGGSNEQFF.

V is TRBV5-5 and J is TRBJ2-7; D is undetermined. The germline CDR1 and CDR2 sequences are SGHKS and YYEKEE (reference sequence). The germline V and J ends were trimmed by 1 base and 0 bases, with 11 bases remaining between them. CDR3 size: 15 residues. The CDR3 reads CASSLSHQSSYEQYF. CDR3 sequence (DNA): TGTGCCAGCAGCTTGTCTCACCAGAGCTCCTACGAGCAGTACTTC. The full variable domain, its missing parts supplied by reference TRBV5-5 and TRBJ2-7, is DAGVTQSPTHLIKTRGQQVTLRCSPISGHKSVSWYQQVLGQGPQFIFQYYEKEERGRGNFPDRFSARQFPNYSSELNVNALLLGDSALYLCASSLSHQSSYEQYFGPGTRLTVT.

This clonotype was seen many times. V and J are TRBV28 and TRBJ1-1, with 7 nucleotides matching TRBD1. J was trimmed by 0 bases and V by 5 bases; bases with no gene match: 9. The CDR3 is made up of 16 amino acids. The germline CDR1 and CDR2 sequences are MDHEN and SYDVKM. Here the CDR3 reads CASSGGQYTMNTEAFF. CDR3 in DNA: TGTGCCAGCAGTGGGGGACAGTATACCATGAACACTGAAGCTTTCTTT. Filled out from reference TRBV28 and TRBJ1-1, the complete variable domain reads DVKVTQSSRYLVKRTGEKVFLECVQDMDHENMFWYRQDPGLGLRLIYFSYDVKMKEKGDIPEGYSVSREKKERFSLILESASTNQTSMYLCASSGGQYTMNTEAFFGQGTRLTVV.

The sample holds a few counts of this clonotype. The junction departs from the called germline gene at one end, perhaps through a read error. The V call is TRBV28, the J call TRBJ2-1; 13 nucleotides align to TRBD2. Germline-derived CDR1 and CDR2 are MDHEN and SYDVKM. The CDR3 has 16 residues. The CDR3 region is CASSTSGRALGNEQLF. The CDR3 region has the DNA TGTGCCAGCAGCACTAGCGGGAGGGCCCTCGGCAATGAGCAGCTCTTC.

This clonotype was recorded many times. The chain carries TRBV7-9 and TRBJ2-1; 10 nucleotides align to TRBD2. CDR1 is SEHNR and CDR2 is FQNEAQ in the germline V gene (reference sequence). CDR3 length equals 16 residues. V shed 1 base and J 5 bases; nucleotides not matched to a gene: 5. The CDR3 is CASSLGEREGHNEQFF. DNA for the CDR3: TGTGCCAGCAGCTTAGGAGAGCGGGAGGGCCACAATGAGCAGTTCTTC.

V and J are TRBV29-1 and TRBJ2-6, with unresolved D. This CDR3 has 14 amino acids. V lost 2 bases, J lost 0 bases, and 5 bases lay in between. From germline, CDR1 is SQVTM and CDR2 ANQGSEA. The CDR3 sequence is CSVELGSGANVLTF. Here the CDR3 DNA reads TGCAGCGTTGAACTCGGCTCTGGGGCCAACGTCCTGACTTTC. Drawing the rest from reference TRBV29-1 and TRBJ2-6, the complete variable domain is SAVISQKPSRDICQRGTSLTIQCQVDSQVTMMFWYRQQPGQSLTLIATANQGSEATYESGFVIDKFPISRPNLTFSTLTVSNMSPEDSSIYLCSVELGSGANVLTFGAGSRLTVL.

The table lists this clonotype with many counts. The genes are TRBV6-1 and TRBJ2-7; maybe TRBD2 (6 bases). Between the trimmed V and J ends, which lost 5 bases and 6 bases, there was a span of 14 bases. The germline gives CDR1 MNHNS, CDR2 SASEGT. CDR3 length: 13 residues. Here the CDR3 reads CASSTGPGVEQYF. In nucleotides, the CDR3 is TGTGCCAGCAGTACCGGCCCGGGGGTCGAGCAGTACTTC.

The chain couples TRBV19 to TRBJ2-7; a weak D match, TRBD2 (5 bases). The CDR3 is made up of 14 amino acids. The germline V gene encodes CDR1 LNHDA and CDR2 SQIVND (reference sequence). Trimming removed 7 bases from V and 2 bases from J, with 15 bases in between. The CDR3 DNA is TGTGCCAGTAAAAGAAAGGACGGGACCTACGAGCAGTACTTC. Translating gives CASKRKDGTYEQYF.

There are a few counts of this clonotype. The J gene is TRBJ1-1, the V gene TRBV10-2, with no clear D. V was cut by 6 bases and J by 0 bases, with 11 bases left in between. Germline V gene lookup returns CDR1 WSHSY and CDR2 SAAADI. The CDR3 length is 14 residues. The CDR3 here is CASSDTALNTEAFF. The DNA of the CDR3 is TGCGCCAGCAGCGATACAGCGTTGAACACTGAAGCTTTCTTT.

This clonotype has at least ten counts. The chain employs TRBV11-2 and TRBJ2-5, with TRBD1 identical over 8 bases. J lost 5 bases, V lost 1 base, and 9 bases had no gene match. The germline V gene encodes CDR1 SGHAT and CDR2 FQNNGV. This CDR3 is built from 16 residues. CDR3 residues: CASSLVPQGGGETQYF. CDR3 in DNA: TGTGCCAGCAGCTTAGTTCCACAGGGGGGCGGTGAGACCCAGTACTTC.

Ten or more counts support this clonotype. The chain joins TRBV28 to TRBJ2-5; 7 bases map to TRBD2. CDR3 length equals 16 residues. CDR1 and CDR2 (germline): MDHEN, SYDVKM. V gave up 6 bases and J gave up 2 bases; unmatched junction bases: 12. CDR3 nucleotides: TGTGCCAGCAGCCCATGGGCTAGCGGCACTCAAGAGACCCAGTACTTC. Translating gives CASSPWASGTQETQYF. The variable domain in full, completed from reference TRBV28 and TRBJ2-5, reads DVKVTQSSRYLVKRTGEKVFLECVQDMDHENMFWYRQDPGLGLRLIYFSYDVKMKEKGDIPEGYSVSREKKERFSLILESASTNQTSMYLCASSPWASGTQETQYFGPGTRLLVL.